This section outlines one T cell receptor (beta chain) sequence together with its context. Primed by a sample-barcoded 5' primer and a J-beta primer mix, a second PCR proceeded for about 6 to 11 cycles. TCRdb recomputed calls from the 5' RACE reads with MiXCR, one row per CDR3 protein. Of roughly 930,000 distinct CDR3 sequences detected, roughly 43% appear once; the ten largest clones hold around 15%. The sample is drawn from a study of blood T cells in healthy people across ages. The trim removed 0 bases at V and 5 bases at J, leaving 14 bases unmatched. From germline, CDR1 is MNHEY and CDR2 SVGAGI. The CDR3 runs 18 residues.

The gene calls are TRBV6-5 and TRBJ2-5; 8 bases match TRBD2. This TCR was recovered from a man aged 25 to 40 in good health. Sequenced: blood. The CDR3 DNA sequence: TGTGCCAGCAGTTACTCGATTGTCGGCGGGGGGACCAGGGAGACCCAGTACTTC. Translated: CASSYSIVGGGTRETQYF.